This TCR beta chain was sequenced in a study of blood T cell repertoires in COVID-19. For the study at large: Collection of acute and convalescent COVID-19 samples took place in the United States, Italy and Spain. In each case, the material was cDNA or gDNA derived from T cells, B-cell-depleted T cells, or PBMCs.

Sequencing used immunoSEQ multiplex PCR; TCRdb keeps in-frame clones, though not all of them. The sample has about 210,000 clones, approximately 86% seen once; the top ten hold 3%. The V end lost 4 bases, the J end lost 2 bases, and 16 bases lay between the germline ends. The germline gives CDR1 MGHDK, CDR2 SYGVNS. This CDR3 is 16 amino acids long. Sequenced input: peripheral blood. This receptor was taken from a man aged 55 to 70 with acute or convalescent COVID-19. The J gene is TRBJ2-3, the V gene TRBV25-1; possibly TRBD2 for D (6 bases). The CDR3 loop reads CASSANLGDFTDTQYF. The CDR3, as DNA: TGTGCCAGCAGTGCCAACCTAGGGGACTTCACAGATACGCAGTATTTT.